Following are 14 T cell receptor beta chains from one sample sequenced in a study of molecular identifiers for immune sequencing clone quantification. TCRdb re-derived calls from the PCR reads in MiXCR, one entry per CDR3 protein. The sample lists roughly 40,000 distinct CDR3 sequences, 20% to 25% occurring once. The sequenced material came from naive CD8+ T cells from blood, with Jurkat cell RNA spiked in. The subset denotes: FACS-sorted CD8+CD4-CCR7+CD45RA+ naive T cells. These receptors all stem from a human donor in good health. Some libraries in this study had Jurkat cell RNA spiked in.

This clonotype was observed many times. This rearrangement joins TRBV30 to TRBJ2-3; D is perhaps TRBD1 (6 bases). The CDR3 has 15 residues. Germline V gives CDR1 GTSNPN, CDR2 SVGIG (reference sequence). The V and J ends lost 0 bases and 1 base respectively, with 11 bases between them. The CDR3: CAWSVGTTRTDTQYF. The CDR3 DNA follows: TGTGCCTGGAGTGTAGGGACAACCCGCACAGATACGCAGTATTTT.

A remark on this clonotype: A much larger clone sits a single nucleotide away, making a read error possible. This chain links TRBV27 with TRBJ2-7; 11 bases are a match to TRBD2. The CDR3 sequence is 14 residues long. Per germline, CDR1 MNHEY and CDR2 SMNVEV (reference sequence). The CDR3 region is CVTKPGLAAYEQYF. The DNA for the CDR3 is TGTGTCACCAAACCGGGACTAGCGGCCTACGAGCAGTACTTC.

This clonotype was observed a handful of times. This may be a read error: a much more frequent sequence differs by one nucleotide. The V gene is TRBV27, the J gene TRBJ1-1; maybe TRBD1 (6 bases). Germline CDR1 MNHEY, CDR2 SMNVEV (reference sequence). V was shortened by 5 bases and J by 7 bases, with 14 bases between the two germline ends. The CDR3 length is 13 residues. The CDR3 is CASSPGAGHEAFF. The CDR3 region has the DNA TGTGCCAGCAGTCCGGGGGCAGGGCATGAAGCTTTCTTT.

This clonotype was counted between two and nine times. This clone may be a read error of a much larger clone one base away. The gene calls are TRBV11-2 and TRBJ2-3, with 12 bases that match TRBD2. The CDR3 spans 16 residues. Germline V gives CDR1 SGHAT, CDR2 FQNNGV. The CDR3 loop is CASSSTSGGRTATQYF. The CDR3 DNA reads TGTGCCAGCTCCTCAACTAGCGGGGGGCGCACAGCTACGCAGTATTTT.

The sample holds many counts of this clonotype. The chain combines TRBV27 with TRBJ2-3; D is undetermined. The germline V and J ends were trimmed by 3 bases and 2 bases, with 3 bases remaining between them. The V gene's germline CDR1 is MNHEY and CDR2 SMNVEV (reference sequence). The CDR3 is 12 amino acids. Here the CDR3 DNA reads TGTGCCAGCAGTTTCGACACAGATACGCAGTATTTT. Amino acids: CASSFDTDTQYF.

This clonotype was counted at least ten times. The V call is TRBV9, the J call TRBJ1-1; D uncertain. Germline CDR1 SGDLS, CDR2 YYNGEE. This CDR3 is 17 amino acids long. Trimming stripped 4 bases from V and 0 bases from J, with 19 bases between. The CDR3 here is CASSIRHEDYLNTEAFF. The CDR3 nucleotides read TGTGCCAGCAGCATCCGACACGAAGACTACTTGAACACTGAAGCTTTCTTT.

There are a few counts of this clonotype. The chain combines TRBV11-2 with TRBJ2-5; D possibly corresponds to TRBD2 (6 bases). Trimming pared 4 bases from V and 8 bases from J, leaving 20 bases between. The CDR3 is 15 amino acids. Germline loops: CDR1 SGHAT, CDR2 FQNNGV. Here the CDR3 DNA reads TGTGCCAGCAGCTCAGGTGGGGGGTCCTCGGAAACCCAGTACTTC. Its protein is CASSSGGGSSETQYF.

This clonotype came up many times. The genes are TRBV6-5 and TRBJ1-4; a possible D gene is TRBD1 (5 bases). Trimming cost V 0 bases and J 8 bases, with 13 bases left between them. CDR1 is MNHEY, CDR2 SVGAGI, per germline. The CDR3 consists of 15 residues. CDR3 in amino acids: CASSYSIQGGEKLFF. DNA for the CDR3: TGTGCCAGCAGTTACTCGATTCAGGGAGGCGAAAAACTGTTTTTT.

This clonotype was counted a few times. This may be a read error: a much more frequent sequence differs by one nucleotide. The gene calls are TRBV5-1 and TRBJ2-6; D is perhaps TRBD1 (5 bases). The germline CDR1 and CDR2 sequences are SGHRS and YFSETQ. CDR3 length: 14 residues. CDR3 sequence: CASSLYSGANVRTF. The CDR3, as DNA: TGCGCCAGCAGCCTTTACTCTGGGGCCAACGTCCGGACTTTC.

About this clonotype itself: The conserved phenylalanine or tryptophan is not found at the CDR3 terminus, so this likely reflects a read error. The chain has TRBV6-2 or TRBV6-3 and TRBJ1-5; 7 bases line up with TRBD1. Trimming took 6 bases from V and 4 from J; bases not matched to a gene: 21. This CDR3 has 19 residues. The V gene's germline CDR1 is MNHEY and CDR2 SVGEGT. The CDR3 region is CASSNPLGTAPLGNQPQHS. Here the CDR3 DNA reads TGTGCCAGCAGCAACCCCCTTGGGACAGCTCCACTTGGGAATCAGCCCCAGCATTCT.

The V call is TRBV7-9, the J call TRBJ2-5; the D is unclear. Germline assignment: CDR1 SEHNR and CDR2 FQNEAQ (reference sequence). The CDR3 is 13 residues long. With 1 base removed from V and 1 base from J, the gap between germline ends came to 4 bases. CDR3 sequence: CASSLDSQETQYF. CDR3 DNA: TGTGCCAGCAGCTTAGACAGCCAAGAGACCCAGTACTTC.

With regard to this clonotype: A single base separates this from a much larger clone, so it may be a read error. V usage is TRBV27 and J usage is TRBJ2-3; D is undetermined. Germline V gives CDR1 MNHEY, CDR2 SMNVEV (reference sequence). Trimming left V 2 bases short and J 5 bases short, with 5 bases between. The CDR3 covers 12 residues. In DNA, the CDR3 is TGTGCCAGCAGTTTAATTGGAGATACGCAGTATTTT. The encoded protein is CASSLIGDTQYF.

The chain uses TRBV9 and TRBJ2-2; D uncertain. The germline gives CDR1 SGDLS, CDR2 YYNGEE. Trimming shortened V by 4 bases and J by 9 bases, and 7 bases separated the two germline ends. The CDR3 has 11 residues. The CDR3 spells CASSRGRELFF. CDR3 in DNA: TGTGCCAGCAGCCGAGGCAGGGAGCTGTTTTTT.

Ten or more counts support this clonotype. CDR3 nucleotide sequence: TGTGCCATCGCCGGGGGGAGATCCTACGAGCAGTACTTC. This gives the protein CAIAGGRSYEQYF. The gene calls are TRBV12-3 or TRBV12-4 and TRBJ2-7; 7 bases agree with TRBD2. After removal of 10 bases from V and 1 base from J, the junction contained 7 bases not matched to a gene. CDR3 length: 13 residues.